The T cell receptor (beta chain) described here comes from a study of cytomegalovirus exposure and HLA in healthy donors. Sequenced by immunoSEQ multiplex PCR; TCRdb stores in-frame clones only, minus some. The sample carries fewer than 150,000 clones, approximately 80% recorded once. Study results and caveats: Some TCR beta chains (around 160 of them) were listed as cytomegalovirus-associated. For most TCR sequences rarity was the rule, although some public TCRs occurred in many donors. Cytomegalovirus status was reportedly diagnosed by the classifier with high specificity and sensitivity. Subsequent analysis found a tendency for first-cohort TCR clusters to co-occur within the 120 or so validation repertoires.

As for this clone: As yet, its antigen is unknown.

This TCR was sampled from a man in his thirties or forties in good health and CMV-seropositive. What was sequenced was PBMCs.

The CDR3 is CASSSVAGANEQFF. Here the CDR3 DNA reads TGCGCCAGCAGCTCGGTAGCTGGGGCAAATGAGCAGTTCTTC. The V call is TRBV5-1, the J call TRBJ2-1; maybe TRBD1 (5 bases). The CDR3 sequence is 14 residues long. V was clipped by 3 bases and J by 7 bases, with 14 bases between them. Germline-derived CDR1 and CDR2 are SGHRS and YFSETQ.